These 29 T cell receptor beta chains share one sample of origin, sequenced in a study of T cells after yellow fever vaccination. A single record per CDR3 protein comes from TCRdb applying MiXCR to the 5' RACE reads. Seen here are about 340,000 distinct CDR3 sequences, 8.7% observed once, and the top ten hold about a sixth. The sequencing here drew on PBMCs, taken on the day of the first yellow fever vaccination. The source is a young man who received the YFV17D yellow fever vaccine.

This clonotype was counted between two and nine times. The chain couples TRBV12-3 or TRBV12-4 to TRBJ2-3; D is possibly TRBD1 (5 bases). Trimming took off 7 bases at V and 3 bases at J, with 26 bases between the two ends. CDR3 length equals 18 residues. CDR3 sequence: CASTPRMAWSKGTDTQYF. Written as DNA, the CDR3 is TGTGCCAGCACCCCACGGATGGCCTGGTCAAAGGGGACAGATACGCAGTATTTT.

CDR3 in amino acids: CASQTGNVAEQFF. DNA of the CDR3: TGTGCCAGCCAGACAGGAAATGTCGCTGAGCAGTTCTTC. The rearrangement uses TRBV6-1 and TRBJ2-1; TRBD1 might be the D (6 bases). Germline V gene sequence: CDR1 MNHNS, CDR2 SASEGT. The CDR3 totals 13 residues. Deletions cut 8 bases from V and 9 bases from J, with 17 bases between.

The chain links TRBV11-1 to TRBJ2-2, with 9 bases lining up with TRBD1. This CDR3 contains 17 residues. Germline V gene lookup returns CDR1 SGHAT and CDR2 FQDESV (reference sequence). The trim removed 5 bases at V and 5 bases at J, leaving 12 bases unmatched. CDR3 in amino acids: CASSGQTGTGRTGELFF. CDR3 DNA: TGTGCCAGCAGCGGACAAACCGGGACAGGGAGAACCGGGGAGCTGTTTTTT.

Only a few counts were recorded for this clonotype. The CDR3 loop reads CASSPGTSGGYEQYF. In DNA, the CDR3 is TGTGCCAGTAGCCCCGGGACTAGCGGGGGCTACGAGCAGTACTTC. This sequence joins TRBV19 and TRBJ2-7, with TRBD2 matching over 14 bases. Germline CDR1 LNHDA, CDR2 SQIVND (reference sequence). The CDR3 loop spans 15 amino acids. The V and J ends lost 6 bases and 3 bases, in that order; junction bases with no gene match: 4.

This chain uses TRBV7-2 with TRBJ2-4, with D tentatively TRBD2 (5 bases). CDR1 is SGHTA, CDR2 FQGNSA, per germline. Trimming shortened V by 8 bases and J by 7 bases, and 15 bases separated the two germline ends. This CDR3 has 13 amino acids. The CDR3 loop reads CASGRRGWNIQYF. DNA for the CDR3: TGTGCCAGCGGCCGACGGGGTTGGAACATTCAGTACTTC.

This clonotype has at least ten counts. The rearrangement uses TRBV29-1 and TRBJ2-3; no clear D. The germline V gene has CDR1 SQVTM and CDR2 ANQGSEA. The CDR3 covers 13 residues. Deletions cut 1 base from V and 6 bases from J, with 11 bases between. The CDR3 sequence: CSVEGWVLDTQYF. DNA for the CDR3: TGCAGCGTTGAAGGTTGGGTCCTGGATACGCAGTATTTT.

This clonotype appeared a few times. V usage is TRBV12-3 or TRBV12-4 and J usage is TRBJ2-3, with no clear D. Trimming pared 6 bases from V and 1 base from J, leaving 14 bases between. The CDR3 contains 15 residues. The CDR3 sequence: CASSRRRRGTDTQYF. CDR3 DNA sequence: TGTGCCAGCAGCCGTCGCAGACGGGGCACAGATACGCAGTATTTT.

This chain uses TRBV5-1 with TRBJ1-2, with 7 bases aligning to TRBD1. The CDR3 contains 16 residues. V gave up 4 bases and J gave up 4 bases; unmatched junction bases: 13. Germline V gene sequence: CDR1 SGHRS, CDR2 YFSETQ. The CDR3, as DNA: TGCGCCAGCAGCCCAAACCTAACGGGACAGATCTATGGCTACACCTTC. As protein: CASSPNLTGQIYGYTF.

The chain uses TRBV6-1 and TRBJ1-6; D not resolved. This CDR3 is 13 amino acids long. The V end was cut by 1 base, the J end by 10 bases, with 8 bases between. CDR1 is MNHNS, CDR2 SASEGT, per germline. The CDR3 DNA is TGTGCCAGCAGTGAAGTTGACCAATCACCCCTCCACTTT. Protein sequence: CASSEVDQSPLHF.

This clonotype showed up many times. The CDR3, as DNA: TGCAGTGCTAGCAACCCGACTGGAAACACCATATATTTT. Amino acid sequence: CSASNPTGNTIYF. The gene calls are TRBV20-1 and TRBJ1-3; no reliable D call. Germline CDR1 reads DFQATT; CDR2 reads SNEGSKA (reference sequence). With 3 bases removed from V and 2 bases from J, the gap between germline ends came to 8 bases. This CDR3 comprises 13 residues.

This chain uses TRBV7-2 with TRBJ1-5, with no clear D. From germline, CDR1 is SGHTA and CDR2 FQGNSA. The CDR3 length is 12 residues. Between the trimmed V and J ends, which lost 3 bases and 5 bases, there was a span of 5 bases. The CDR3 region has the DNA TGTGCCAGCAGCTTCTTCGATCAGCCCCAGCATTTT. It codes for CASSFFDQPQHF. Filled out from reference TRBV7-2 and TRBJ1-5, the complete variable domain reads GAGVSQSPSNKVTEKGKDVELRCDPISGHTALYWYRQSLGQGLEFLIYFQGNSAPDKSGLPSDRFSAERTGGSVSTLTIQRTQQEDSAVYLCASSFFDQPQHFGDGTRLSIL.

This clonotype occurred a few times. The V call is TRBV29-1, the J call TRBJ2-1; 9 bases fit TRBD1. CDR3 length: 14 residues. Per the germline V gene, CDR1 is SQVTM and CDR2 is ANQGSEA. V gave up 7 bases and J gave up 5 bases; unmatched junction bases: 9. CDR3 protein: CSEPGQGLDNEQFF. The CDR3 DNA reads TGCAGCGAACCGGGACAGGGTCTGGACAATGAGCAGTTCTTC.

The chain links TRBV5-6 to TRBJ2-1; D ambiguous. Germline CDR1 is SGHDT and CDR2 is YYEEEE. CDR3 size: 14 residues. Trimming left V 9 bases short and J 5 bases short, with 18 bases between. The CDR3 spells CAMSPELRHNEQFF. The CDR3 bases are TGTGCCATGAGCCCCGAGCTCCGGCACAATGAGCAGTTCTTC. Looking up the rest from reference TRBV5-6 and TRBJ2-1 gives the full variable domain: DAGVTQSPTHLIKTRGQQVTLRCSPKSGHDTVSWYQQALGQGPQFIFQYYEEEERQRGNFPDRFSGHQFPNYSSELNVNALLLGDSALYLCAMSPELRHNEQFFGPGTRLTVL.

V gene TRBV12-3 or TRBV12-4 combines with J gene TRBJ1-5; D uncertain. Trimming took off 8 bases at V and 4 bases at J, with 12 bases between the two ends. The length of the CDR3 is 13 residues. The CDR3 sequence is CASAYSGNQPQHF. The DNA of the CDR3 is TGTGCCAGCGCTTATTCGGGTAATCAGCCCCAGCATTTT.

The table lists this clonotype with a few counts. The V call is TRBV6-1, the J call TRBJ1-5, with D unresolved. Germline-derived CDR1 and CDR2 are MNHNS and SASEGT. Between the trimmed V and J ends, which lost 7 bases and 0 bases, there was a span of 13 bases. CDR3 size: 15 residues. The CDR3 DNA reads TGTGCCAGCAATCCCTCCTTTGTTAGCAATCAGCCCCAGCATTTT. Its translation is CASNPSFVSNQPQHF.

The J gene is TRBJ2-2, the V gene TRBV5-1; D call uncertain. The V gene lost 1 base and the J gene lost 1 base, with 5 bases spanning the gap. The CDR3 contains 14 residues. Looked up from germline, CDR1 is SGHRS and CDR2 is YFSETQ. Here the CDR3 reads CASSLYRNTGELFF. CDR3 DNA: TGCGCCAGCAGCTTGTATAGGAACACCGGGGAGCTGTTTTTT.

This clonotype was counted only a few times. This chain joins TRBV20-1 and TRBJ1-1; D remains ambiguous. The V and J ends lost 3 bases and 12 bases respectively, with 17 bases between them. CDR3 length: 12 residues. Per germline, CDR1 DFQATT and CDR2 SNEGSKA (reference sequence). CDR3 region: CSARAGRGHSFF. CDR3 DNA: TGCAGTGCTAGGGCTGGGAGAGGGCATTCTTTCTTT.

This clonotype was observed a few times. V and J are TRBV2 and TRBJ2-5; the D gene is possibly TRBD1 (6 bases). The V end was cut by 5 bases, the J end by 3 bases, with 13 bases between. The CDR3 has 14 residues. Germline lookup yields CDR1 SNHLY and CDR2 FYNNEI. DNA of the CDR3: TGTGCCAGCAGTCAATCTCAGGGGAAAGAGACCCAGTACTTC. As protein: CASSQSQGKETQYF.

V gene TRBV18 combines with J gene TRBJ2-3; no clear D gene. V lost 4 bases and J lost 4, with 9 bases in between. Germline V gene sequence: CDR1 KGHSH, CDR2 LQKENI. The CDR3 length is 13 residues. DNA of the CDR3: TGTGCCAGCTCACATCGCGAGTCAGATACGCAGTATTTT. This gives the protein CASSHRESDTQYF.

The chain recombines TRBV5-1 with TRBJ2-3; 8 nucleotides align to TRBD1. CDR3 length equals 16 residues. Germline CDR1 SGHRS, CDR2 YFSETQ. The V gene end was trimmed by 1 base and the J gene end by 4 bases; junction bases not matched to a gene: 8. This CDR3 reads CASSLPRQGFADTQYF. Written as DNA, the CDR3 is TGCGCCAGCAGCTTGCCGAGACAGGGGTTCGCAGATACGCAGTATTTT.

This chain links TRBV6-2 or TRBV6-3 with TRBJ2-7; D uncertain. The CDR3 sequence is 15 residues long. V was pared by 5 bases and J by 1 base, with 15 bases between. Germline V gene data show CDR1 as MNHEY and CDR2 as SVGEGT. CDR3 in DNA: TGTGCCAGCAGTCAAACTCCCTTTTATTCCTACGAGCAGTACGTC. It translates to CASSQTPFYSYEQYV.

This clonotype has more than one count but fewer than ten. The chain has TRBV5-1 and TRBJ1-1; D may be TRBD1 (5 bases). The V gene's germline CDR1 is SGHRS and CDR2 YFSETQ. The CDR3 is 13 amino acids. The germline V and J ends were trimmed by 0 bases and 3 bases, with 6 bases remaining between them. CDR3 coding DNA: TGCGCCAGCAGCTTGGGGGACTACACTGAAGCTTTCTTT. It specifies CASSLGDYTEAFF.

This rearrangement joins TRBV6-2 or TRBV6-3 to TRBJ2-7; 7 bases line up with TRBD2. The CDR3 has 13 residues. Germline V gene data show CDR1 as MNHEY and CDR2 as SVGEGT. The J segment lost 2 bases and the V segment lost 6 bases, leaving 4 bases of the junction unmatched. The CDR3 region has the DNA TGTGCCAGCAGCAGACTAGCTGCCTACGAGCAGTACTTC. It yields the protein CASSRLAAYEQYF.

The chain carries TRBV4-1 and TRBJ2-1; TRBD2 matches 12 bases. The CDR3 loop spans 15 amino acids. Germline V lookup: CDR1 MGHRA, CDR2 YSYEKL. V trimming: 0 bases; J trimming: 8 bases; junction bases outside the gene matches: 2. The CDR3 here is CASSQELAGGDEQFF. CDR3 DNA sequence: TGCGCCAGCAGCCAAGAACTAGCGGGGGGCGATGAGCAGTTCTTC.

The chain combines TRBV3-1 with TRBJ2-5; possibly TRBD1 for D (6 bases). The length of the CDR3 is 12 residues. Germline CDR1 LGHDT, CDR2 YNNKEL (reference sequence). The V gene lost 7 bases and the J gene lost 3 bases, with 9 bases spanning the gap. CDR3 sequence (DNA): TGTGCCAGCACCACAGGGAAAGAGACCCAGTACTTC. It translates to CASTTGKETQYF.

The chain is built from TRBV7-2 and TRBJ2-7; TRBD1 might be the D (7 bases). The V end was cut by 5 bases, the J end by 3 bases, with 17 bases between. Germline V lookup: CDR1 SGHTA, CDR2 FQGNSA. The CDR3 length is 15 residues. The CDR3 DNA follows: TGTGCCAGCAGCACGCGACAGGGACTTATCTACGAGCAGTACTTC. Its protein is CASSTRQGLIYEQYF.

The chain recombines TRBV12-3 or TRBV12-4 with TRBJ2-4; D not certain. V was cut by 6 bases and J by 3 bases, with 6 bases left in between. The CDR3 runs to 12 residues. DNA for the CDR3: TGTGCCAGCAGCCGATTCAAAAACATTCAGTACTTC. Residues: CASSRFKNIQYF.

This clonotype showed up just a few times. The chain links TRBV5-4 to TRBJ1-1; D is perhaps TRBD1 (6 bases). V gave up 3 bases and J gave up 6 bases, with 9 bases separating them. The CDR3 has 12 residues. CDR1 and CDR2 (germline): SGHNT, YYREEE (reference sequence). CDR3 in DNA: TGTGCCAGCAGCTCGGACAGTCCTGAAGCTTTCTTT. Protein: CASSSDSPEAFF.

This clonotype has at least ten counts. V gene TRBV10-3 combines with J gene TRBJ2-7, with D perhaps assigned TRBD1 or TRBD2 (6 bases each). V was trimmed by 10 bases and J by 5 bases, leaving 21 bases between them. There are 14 residues in the CDR3. The germline V gene encodes CDR1 ENHRY and CDR2 SYGVKD. CDR3 coding DNA: TGTGCCACGGATCGGAGGGCAGGGGACGACGAGCAGTACGTC. Translation gives CATDRRAGDDEQYV.